This entry features one TCR beta chain sequence. Which antigen it targets is not known. A distance of 9 bases separates the germline ends of V and J, which lose 4 bases and 3 bases respectively. CDR1 and CDR2 (SQVTM, ANQGSEA) derive from the germline V gene. The CDR3 contains 13 residues, cysteine and phenylalanine counted. Solely the CDR3 DNA is kept, with 39 bases framed from the first base. This entry belongs to a study of cytomegalovirus exposure and HLA in healthy donors (dated by TCRdb to about 2017). In terms of the full investigation: An earlier analysis of 587 of the donors reported 250 to 300 Gb of sequence data and approximately 120 million unique TCR beta sequences obtained from about 180 million T cells. Approximately 300 gigabases of sequencing data and around 80 million unique TCR sequences made up an early release that covered approximately 620 HLA-typed donors. The genetic ancestry cluster associated with self-reported Caucasian donors included 81% of the approximately 430 genotyped donors. The study was designed to test whether signatures of past pathogen exposure could be identified by cataloging public T cell receptors. The study profiled the T cell repertoires of fewer than 850 subjects by immunosequencing and related them to cytomegalovirus serostatus. Along with the roughly 610-subject first cohort, a separate validation cohort of over a hundred different subjects was used. To predict cytomegalovirus infection status, the study combined high-throughput TCR immunosequencing, statistical association of individual TCRs with disease status, and machine learning. To study patterns of TCR occurrence, a later analysis re-analyzed previously published TCR beta repertoires from 666 donors and added high-resolution HLA genotyping. In the later analysis, no new phenotypic data were used to find candidate immune exposures; instead, reliance was placed on TCR beta sequences and their occurrence across donors. An earlier analysis of some 500 of the donors applied high-throughput TCR beta sequencing to assess whether each TCR beta V gene segment acted as functional or pseudogenic. Donor age, sex, ethnicity and CMV serostatus were compiled alongside the repertoire data. A later genetic analysis took genome-wide SNP genotypes for about 55% of the 666 donors and used that subset as a discovery cohort. All discovery cohort repertoires had been generated using a single sequencing platform. HLA typing covered class I and class II loci at four-digit resolution. The number of typed donors differed by locus: about 620-640 for A, B, C, DRB1 and DQB1; roughly 510 for DQA1; 606 for DPA1; and around 490 for DPB1. Five DR-DQ haplotypes were handled as single units for association and clustering, since linkage in the cohort was strong. Among some 400 genotyped donors of the cohort, an average of around 250,000 unique TCR beta nucleotide sequences was sequenced per donor, of which about 19% were non-productive. What the study reported, not specific to this receptor: Correlated functional status among segregating V segments might reflect linkage disequilibrium, but an unknown experimental factor could not be ruled out. Because HLA typing was missing for some donors at each locus, association tests included only the typed subset. In a later analysis, about 16,000 TCR beta sequences were associated with specific HLA alleles at a false discovery rate of 0.05. In both the original and validation cohorts, the classifier was reported to diagnose cytomegalovirus status with high specificity and sensitivity. In a later analysis, the rate of TCR association differed among HLA loci, with DRB1 alleles having the most associated TCRs and HLA-C alleles having the fewest. In this cohort, only TCR beta chains were sequenced, and detectable features were limited by the absence of alpha or paired-chain data. In vitro tests confirmed that a few of the cytomegalovirus-associated TCR beta chains recognize cytomegalovirus antigens. A further reported finding was that TCR beta sequences accurately predicted the HLA-A and HLA-B alleles for most subjects in the first cohort. According to the authors, the approach could potentially be generalized to other disease states and immunological phenotypes. A later analysis found that most CMV-associated TCR beta chains appeared HLA-restricted, with HLA associations seemingly driven largely by CMV exposure. Roughly uniform sequencing depth across donors was assumed in presence/absence analyses, although this assumption may not hold. In the study, roughly 160 TCR beta chains were listed as associated with cytomegalovirus. Several of the top co-occurrence clusters appeared to be linked to parvovirus B19, influenza, CMV and Epstein-Barr virus, according to a later analysis. Some IMGT-functional V segments, including TRBV6-2 and TRBV6-3, could not be distinguished by the 87-base-pair reads and were therefore excluded. The only immune exposure information available for the cohort was CMV serostatus. When HLA alleles, especially DR and DQ, strongly co-occurred, attributing TCR associations to individual alleles was difficult. In a later genetic analysis, fewer N-insertions in productive TCRs were reported among donors in an Asian-associated ancestry cluster than the roughly 700-donor mean. The sequencing pipeline was judged likely to have produced a cluster of highly shared sequence variants as a technical artifact. A later genetic analysis associated a missense DCLRE1C variant with V-gene and J-gene trimming of TCR beta chains, and an independent cohort replicated the association. An earlier analysis of approximately 590 of the donors showed that most TCR beta V segments appeared in productive rearrangements either about 87% or about 30% of the time, which broadly matched IMGT annotations. Because counts were too low, about 18 rarely observed V segments, including chromosome 9 orphons, were left out of the earlier analysis of some 640 of the donors. A later analysis found that HLA-associated TCR beta chains were more clonally expanded and had lower generation probabilities than equally common non-associated chains. While some public TCRs were present in many individuals, most TCR sequences turned up only very rarely across donors.

The cohort was made up of 500 to 800 healthy bone marrow donors. At the time of sampling, every cohort member was nominally healthy, though immune exposures that went unrecorded were likely present. The donor was CMV seronegative and was included in the group of a few hundred seronegative cohort members. Each donor provided a peripheral blood sample, and peripheral blood mononuclear cells were used for TCR beta sequencing. The Qiagen DNeasy Blood Extraction Kit was used to extract genomic DNA from the blood cell samples. The library was made by the immunoSEQ multiplex PCR assay. For the multiplex PCR, a mixture combining 60 forward primers for TCR Vbeta segments and 13 reverse primers for TCR Jbeta segments was used. A multiplex PCR assay on genomic DNA amplified the CDR3 region of rearranged TCR beta genes. The Illumina HiSeq System was used to sequence the amplified TCR beta libraries as 87-base-pair reads. In the original analysis: In a later analysis, some 80 million unique TCR beta chains were counted across the roughly 670 repertoires, and about 9.9 million of these chains were shared by at least two donors. Raw reads were error-corrected and collapsed into unique sequences with a nearest-neighbor algorithm that merged closely related sequences to remove PCR and sequencing errors. To assign V, D and J gene segments, CDR3 sequences were aligned to IMGT reference sequences. Each retained sequence needed at least a six-nucleotide match to both a V gene segment and a J gene segment. Rearrangements were called productive when the CDR3 lacked stop codons and stayed in frame with V and J; all others were non-productive. CDR3 was defined according to IMGT convention as the region running from the second conserved V-encoded cysteine to the conserved J-encoded phenylalanine. Sequences without an unambiguous match to a single V gene segment were excluded from the earlier analysis of a few hundred of the donors. In an earlier analysis of some 590 of the donors, a V segment was called functional when productive rearrangements were above 56.7%, and segregating when the standard deviation between donors exceeded 5%. A statistical classification framework was built for diagnosing cytomegalovirus status from the catalog of TCR beta chain sequences. V and J gene assignment, in a later analysis, came from comparing TCR nucleotide sequences with IMGT/GENE-DB human TR gene sequences. In a later analysis, CDR3 sequences and most-parsimonious VDJ recombination scenarios were assigned using the TCRdist pipeline. A later analysis defined each TCR beta chain by its CDR3 amino acid sequence plus V-gene family, and excluded reads lacking a unique V-gene family. In a later analysis, fewer than 600 highly shared, low-generation-probability nucleotide sequences were removed to address suspected cross-contamination and a sequencing artifact. A later analysis calculated a clonal expansion index for each public chain from normalized within-repertoire ranks of inferred template counts. In a later analysis, generation probabilities were computed with a VDJ recombination model fitted to out-of-frame rearrangements, and the resulting probabilities were checked against IGoR. Hypergeometric tests were used in a later analysis to score TCR-TCR, TCR-HLA and TCR-CMV co-occurrence, with a repertoire-size bias correction applied to the TCR pairs. To estimate false discovery rates, a later analysis permuted the HLA or CMV assignments 20 times. In a later analysis, co-occurring TCRs were grouped using DBSCAN, with TCRdist sequence similarity added in when clustering inside HLA-allele-positive subsets. Repertoires with fewer than 30,000 or more than 120,000 public chains were left out of co-occurrence clustering, as were about 5 repertoires with anomalous nucleotide sharing. The immuneACCESS repertoire file appears here via TCRdb, limited to in-frame rearrangements. These files lack a portion of the clones; in checked studies, under half of the deficit traces to unresolved V genes, and the cause of the others is not known. D and trimming were read from the DNA, whereas the V and J calls and clone size are those reported in that table. The sample has 90,000 to 150,000 clones on record. Around 4% of the sample belongs to the ten largest clones.

The sequenced material came from PBMCs. The receptor was derived from a young man in good health and CMV-seronegative. The chain employs TRBV29-1 and TRBJ2-2; there is no confident call for the D gene. In nucleotide form, the sequence is TGCAGCGTTGCAGTATTGGACACCGGGGAGCTGTTTTTT. Its protein is CSVAVLDTGELFF.